The 18 T cell receptor beta chains presented below share a single source sample, sequenced in a study of T cell changes during pregnancy in multiple sclerosis. Data came from immunoSEQ multiplex PCR; TCRdb stores just in-frame clones and leaves some out. This sample has under 110,000 clones, with about 91% found just once. The input for sequencing was peripheral blood, taken in the second trimester of pregnancy. These receptors were obtained from a female donor with multiple sclerosis, enrolled in a pregnancy study.

This chain joins TRBV6-6 and TRBJ1-5; D is unclear. CDR1 is MNHNY, CDR2 SVGAGI, per germline (reference sequence). The CDR3 is made up of 14 amino acids. V dropped 2 bases and J dropped 1 base, with 6 bases sitting between them. The CDR3 coding sequence is TGTGCCAGCAGTTACCTCGGGAGCAATCAGCCCCAGCATTTT. Translated: CASSYLGSNQPQHF.

V is TRBV21-1 and J is TRBJ1-5; whether TRBD1, the table's D call, matches the DNA was not checked. TRBV21-1 is marked as a pseudogene. CDR3 length: 14 residues. The CDR3 DNA sequence: TGTGCCAGCAGCAAGACAGGGCGGCGGCAGCCCCAGCATTTT. The encoded protein is CASSKTGRRQPQHF.

This rearrangement joins TRBV18 to TRBJ2-1, with D tentatively TRBD1 (6 bases). The CDR3 loop spans 12 amino acids. The germline V gene encodes CDR1 KGHSH and CDR2 LQKENI. Trimming shortened V by 4 bases and J by 9 bases, and 10 bases separated the two germline ends. CDR3: CASSQSGVEQFF. CDR3 coding DNA: TGTGCCAGCTCACAGTCAGGGGTTGAGCAGTTCTTC. The variable domain in full, with the rest retrieved from reference TRBV18 and TRBJ2-1, is NAGVMQNPRHLVRRRGQEARLRCSPMKGHSHVYWYRQLPEEGLKFMVYLQKENIIDESGMPKERFSAEFPKEGPSILRIQQVVRGDSAAYFCASSQSGVEQFFGPGTRLTVL.

The chain joins TRBV9 to TRBJ2-3; 9 bases map to TRBD2. V dropped 3 bases and J dropped 0; count of bases not matched to a gene: 5. Looked up from germline, CDR1 is SGDLS and CDR2 is YYNGEE. The CDR3 contains 16 residues. This CDR3 reads CASSARGLASTDTQYF. The CDR3 nucleotides are TGTGCCAGCAGCGCGAGGGGACTAGCAAGCACAGATACGCAGTATTTT.

The chain couples TRBV7-2 to TRBJ2-1, with TRBD1 matching over 9 bases. Unmatched junction bases numbered 2, after V lost 1 base and J lost 4 bases. Per the germline V gene, CDR1 is SGHTA and CDR2 is FQGNSA. This CDR3 spans 15 amino acids. The CDR3 DNA reads TGTGCCAGCAGCTTAGTTGGACAGGGGTACAATGAGCAGTTCTTC. This gives the protein CASSLVGQGYNEQFF.

On this clone: The junction shows a germline mismatch at one end, possibly a read error. The chain uses TRBV5-1 and TRBJ2-7; D gene unclear. CDR3 length: 12 amino acids. The germline CDR1 and CDR2 sequences are SGHRS and YFSETQ. The CDR3 protein is CASRLDYYEQYF. For the CDR3, the DNA is TGCGCCAGCAGGTTGGATTACTACGAGCAGTACTTC.

The V gene is TRBV13, the J gene TRBJ2-1; D may be TRBD2 (6 bases). The CDR3 is 15 residues long. CDR1 and CDR2 (germline): PRHDT, FYEKMQ (reference sequence). Trimming removed 4 bases at V and 4 bases at J, with 14 bases between. This CDR3 is CASSSTSSVYNEQFF. The CDR3 nucleotides are TGTGCCAGCAGCTCGACTAGTTCGGTTTACAATGAGCAGTTCTTC.

V and J are TRBV28 and TRBJ1-5, with D hard to call. The germline CDR1 and CDR2 sequences are MDHEN and SYDVKM. The CDR3 spans 15 residues. Trimming removed 2 bases from V and 2 bases from J, with 10 bases in between. CDR3 residues: CASSLAVLGNQPQHF. The CDR3 coding sequence is TGTGCCAGCAGTTTAGCCGTTCTAGGCAATCAGCCCCAGCATTTT.

The chain links TRBV19 to TRBJ1-3; D gene unclear. The CDR3 length is 13 residues. The germline V and J ends were trimmed by 8 bases and 0 bases, with 8 bases remaining between them. Germline-derived CDR1 and CDR2 are LNHDA and SQIVND (reference sequence). CDR3 DNA: TGTGCCAGTCGACTAATCTCTGGAAACACCATATATTTT. Translating it yields CASRLISGNTIYF.

This rearrangement joins TRBV29-1 to TRBJ2-5; no clear D. Trimming shortened V by 0 bases and J by 5 bases, and 13 bases separated the two germline ends. This CDR3 contains 14 residues. The germline V gene has CDR1 SQVTM and CDR2 ANQGSEA. CDR3 DNA: TGCAGCGTTGAAGATTGGATCTCGGGTGAGACCCAGTACTTC. Translating it yields CSVEDWISGETQYF.

The V gene is TRBV6-5, the J gene TRBJ2-2, with D perhaps matching TRBD2 (6 bases). Germline CDR1 is MNHEY and CDR2 is SVGAGI. The CDR3 runs 16 residues. V was pared by 3 bases and J by 5 bases, with 16 bases between. CDR3 in amino acids: CASSYAKGRPTGELFF. DNA for the CDR3: TGTGCCAGCAGTTATGCCAAGGGGAGGCCTACCGGGGAGCTGTTTTTT.

This chain links TRBV5-1 with TRBJ2-6; the match to TRBD2 covers 9 bases. Germline CDR1 and CDR2: SGHRS and YFSETQ. J was trimmed by 3 bases and V by 2 bases; bases with no gene match: 3. The CDR3 length is 16 residues. For the CDR3, the DNA is TGCGCCAGCAGCTTCTTAGCGGGAGTTGGGGCCAACGTCCTGACTTTC. This sequence encodes CASSFLAGVGANVLTF.

This chain links TRBV6-1 with TRBJ2-3; the D gene is possibly TRBD1 (5 bases). The CDR3 totals 16 residues. Looked up from germline, CDR1 is MNHNS and CDR2 is SASEGT. V dropped 4 bases and J dropped 0 bases, with 14 bases sitting between them. The CDR3 is CASSGRTLLSTDTQYF. The CDR3 nucleotides read TGTGCCAGCAGTGGGCGGACATTGCTTAGCACAGATACGCAGTATTTT.

The sample holds one count of this clone. J is TRBJ2-7 and V is TRBV6-6, with TRBD2 matching over 8 bases. The V gene's germline CDR1 is MNHNY and CDR2 SVGAGI (reference sequence). CDR3 size: 14 residues. After removal of 5 bases from V and 3 bases from J, the junction contained 6 bases not matched to a gene. CDR3 DNA sequence: TGTGCCAGCAGTACTGCGGGAGGTGTCTACGAGCAGTACTTC. Protein sequence: CASSTAGGVYEQYF.

The V call is TRBV5-1, the J call TRBJ1-2; D not resolved. Germline V CDR1 and CDR2: SGHRS, YFSETQ. CDR3 length: 13 amino acids. V shed 3 bases and J shed 8 bases, with 14 bases lying between them. CDR3 nucleotides: TGCGCCAGCAGCTCTTTAAGAGGAGGAGGCTACACCTTC. It translates to CASSSLRGGGYTF.

CDR3 loop: CASRDRTNQPQHF. CDR3 DNA: TGTGCCTCCCGGGACAGGACAAATCAGCCCCAGCATTTT. V usage is TRBV2 and J usage is TRBJ1-5; TRBD1 aligns across 8 bases. Germline values: CDR1 SNHLY, CDR2 FYNNEI. The length of the CDR3 is 13 residues. After removal of 11 bases from V and 4 bases from J, the junction contained 7 bases not matched to a gene. The whole variable domain, remainder taken from reference TRBV2 and TRBJ1-5, is EPEVTQTPSHQVTQMGQEVILRCVPISNHLYFYWYRQILGQKVEFLVSFYNNEISEKSEIFDDQFSVERPDGSNFTLKIRSTKLEDSAMYFCASRDRTNQPQHFGDGTRLSIL.

This clone showed up just once. This chain joins TRBV6-5 and TRBJ2-5; TRBD1 agrees at 10 bases. Matching the DNA end better, TRBJ2-7 makes the J call doubtful. The germline V gene has CDR1 MNHEY and CDR2 SVGAGI. CDR3 size: 13 residues. CDR3 DNA: TGTGCCAGCACCCGGACAGGGGGCTACGAGCAGTACTTC. Its translation is CASTRTGGYEQYF.

J is TRBJ2-1 and V is TRBV2, with D perhaps matching TRBD2 (9 bases). Germline CDR1 reads SNHLY; CDR2 reads FYNNEI. Trimming left V 4 bases short and J 10 bases short, with 20 bases between. This CDR3 has 15 residues. The CDR3 bases are TGTGCCAGCAGTGTCCGGACAGGGCGGGGGGGGGAGCAGTTCTTC. This codes for CASSVRTGRGGEQFF.